This entry lists 29 T cell receptor beta chains sequenced from one sample in a study of regulatory T cells in long-lasting Graves disease. Sample time point: persistent/refractory GD, antithyroid drugs over 5 years with positive TRAb. TCR sequences were obtained from RNA taken from PBMCs. Researchers made TCR beta libraries by using iRepertoire HTBI primers and running Arm-PCR on CDR3 regions. TCRdb used MiXCR to reprocess the multiplex PCR reads, holding one entry per CDR3 protein. Found here are 350,000 to 450,000 distinct CDR3 sequences, 21% of them singletons; the top ten hold around an eighth. Sequences were derived from peripheral blood mononuclear cells (PBMCs), sampled when the disease was refractory, from a patient treated with antithyroid drugs. Receptor source: a female donor with Graves disease.

This clonotype was picked up many times. The chain couples TRBV7-6 to TRBJ2-7; D is unclear. The V end lost 3 bases, the J end lost 11 bases, and 5 bases lay between the germline ends. The CDR3 consists of 9 residues. Germline V gene lookup returns CDR1 SGHVS and CDR2 FNYEAQ. Here the CDR3 reads CASSFRKYF. CDR3 nucleotide sequence: TGTGCCAGCAGCTTTAGGAAGTACTTC.

The chain uses TRBV5-1 and TRBJ2-5; 10 bases match TRBD2. Germline V gene sequence: CDR1 SGHRS, CDR2 YFSETQ. The V gene end was trimmed by 4 bases and the J gene end by 1 base; junction bases not matched to a gene: 7. CDR3 length: 16 amino acids. The CDR3 nucleotides are TGCGCCAGCAGCCCCCCGGGACTAGCGTTCCAAGAGACCCAGTACTTC. Its protein product is CASSPPGLAFQETQYF.

There are a few counts of this clonotype. This chain joins TRBV14 and TRBJ2-7, with 10 bases matching TRBD2. In germline, CDR1 is SGHDN, CDR2 FVKESK. The length of the CDR3 is 15 residues. The J segment lost 9 bases and the V segment lost 1 base, leaving 9 bases of the junction unmatched. The CDR3 DNA sequence: TGTGCCAGCAGCCAAGTAGGGCTAGCGGGAGTGTTGCAGTACTTC. Protein product: CASSQVGLAGVLQYF.

This clonotype was detected ten times or more. V gene TRBV2 combines with J gene TRBJ2-7, with D possibly matching TRBD1 (7 bases). The CDR3 runs 15 residues. The germline V gene has CDR1 SNHLY and CDR2 FYNNEI. With 1 base removed from V and 3 bases from J, the gap between germline ends came to 13 bases. As DNA, the CDR3 is TGTGCCAGCAGTGAAGTGGGGGGACAGTTCTACGAGCAGTACTTC. Translating it yields CASSEVGGQFYEQYF. Full variable domain (remainder filled in from reference TRBV2 and TRBJ2-7): EPEVTQTPSHQVTQMGQEVILRCVPISNHLYFYWYRQILGQKVEFLVSFYNNEISEKSEIFDDQFSVERPDGSNFTLKIRSTKLEDSAMYFCASSEVGGQFYEQYFGPGTRLTVT.

This clonotype was counted ten times or more. The chain carries TRBV7-2 and TRBJ1-1, with D unresolved. Between the trimmed V and J ends, which lost 5 bases and 2 bases, there was a span of 12 bases. The CDR3 contains 14 residues. Looked up from germline, CDR1 is SGHTA and CDR2 is FQGNSA. In DNA form, the CDR3 reads TGTGCCAGCAGCGACGACTTCCTAAACACTGAAGCTTTCTTT. This encodes CASSDDFLNTEAFF.

This clonotype was detected only a few times. The rearrangement links TRBV28 to TRBJ1-5; tentatively, D is TRBD1 (5 bases). CDR1 MDHEN and CDR2 SYDVKM come from the germline V gene. Between the trimmed V and J ends, which lost 3 bases and 6 bases, there was a span of 12 bases. The CDR3 covers 14 residues. CDR3: CASSFRDFGQPQHF. The DNA for the CDR3 is TGTGCCAGCAGTTTCCGGGACTTCGGTCAGCCCCAGCATTTT. Looking up the rest from reference TRBV28 and TRBJ1-5 gives the full variable domain: DVKVTQSSRYLVKRTGEKVFLECVQDMDHENMFWYRQDPGLGLRLIYFSYDVKMKEKGDIPEGYSVSREKKERFSLILESASTNQTSMYLCASSFRDFGQPQHFGDGTRLSIL.

V is TRBV27 and J is TRBJ2-2; the D is unclear. Per germline, CDR1 MNHEY and CDR2 SMNVEV (reference sequence). There are 13 residues in the CDR3. V lost 3 bases to trimming and J lost 6 bases, with 8 bases between them. The DNA of the CDR3 is TGTGCCAGCAGTTTCCCTCGCCCCGGGGAGCTGTTTTTT. This sequence encodes CASSFPRPGELFF.

This clonotype was found a few times. The chain has TRBV19 and TRBJ2-5; D is ambiguous. Germline-derived CDR1 and CDR2 are LNHDA and SQIVND (reference sequence). V was clipped by 5 bases and J by 4 bases, with 14 bases between them. The CDR3 totals 14 residues. CDR3 sequence reads: CASSVAPTGETQYF. CDR3 DNA sequence: TGTGCCAGTAGTGTGGCCCCAACGGGAGAGACCCAGTACTTC.

V usage is TRBV2 and J usage is TRBJ2-1, with 9 nucleotides matching TRBD2. CDR1 is SNHLY and CDR2 is FYNNEI in the germline V gene. J was trimmed by 1 base and V by 7 bases; bases with no gene match: 2. The CDR3 has 14 amino acids. The CDR3 region has the DNA TGTGCCAGCACCAGCGGGAGGTCCTACAATGAGCAGTTCTTC. Its translation is CASTSGRSYNEQFF.

This clonotype was detected a few times. The J gene is TRBJ1-3, the V gene TRBV6-2 or TRBV6-3, with D perhaps TRBD1 (5 bases). Trimming pared 5 bases from V and 2 bases from J, leaving 13 bases between. Per the germline V gene, CDR1 is MNHEY and CDR2 is SVGEGT. This CDR3 contains 15 residues. The CDR3 coding sequence is TGTGCCAGCAGTCAACCGTCGACAGCTGGAAACACCATATATTTT. Translated: CASSQPSTAGNTIYF.

The rearrangement joins TRBV5-1 to TRBJ1-1; D is perhaps TRBD1 (6 bases). The CDR3 length is 13 residues. Germline CDR1 and CDR2: SGHRS and YFSETQ. V shed 0 bases and J shed 12 bases, with 15 bases lying between them. The CDR3 spells CASSLERGARTFF. In DNA form, the CDR3 reads TGCGCCAGCAGCTTGGAGAGGGGGGCTCGAACTTTCTTT.

The genes are TRBV7-2 and TRBJ1-2, with a possible D match to TRBD1 (5 bases). The CDR3 length is 18 residues. The germline CDR1 and CDR2 sequences are SGHTA and FQGNSA. Trimming shortened V by 6 bases and J by 7 bases, and 30 bases separated the two germline ends. For the CDR3, the DNA is TGTGCCAGCAGACTGGGGGGTGGGCAGGTTCCTTCTTTGGGTGGCTACACCTTC. Translation: CASRLGGGQVPSLGGYTF.

In the case of this clonotype: Since the CDR3 does not end with the conserved phenylalanine or tryptophan, this likely comes from a read error. The chain couples TRBV10-2 to TRBJ2-5; D is unclear. The length of the CDR3 is 12 residues. V was pared by 5 bases and J by 1 base, with 5 bases between. CDR1 WSHSY and CDR2 SAAADI come from the germline V gene. CDR3 DNA sequence: TGCGCCAGCAGTTATGGCCAAGAGACCCAGTACTCC. Translated, it gives CASSYGQETQYS.

This clonotype showed up many times. The V gene is TRBV27, the J gene TRBJ1-1; D gene ambiguous. The V end was cut by 3 bases, the J end by 0 bases, with 11 bases between. Looked up from germline, CDR1 is MNHEY and CDR2 is SMNVEV (reference sequence). This CDR3 has 15 residues. The CDR3 spells CASSFVPGMNTEAFF. In DNA, the CDR3 is TGTGCCAGCAGTTTCGTCCCGGGGATGAACACTGAAGCTTTCTTT.

This clonotype was recorded many times. The chain joins TRBV2 to TRBJ2-7; 9 nucleotides line up with TRBD2. The length of the CDR3 is 16 residues. CDR1 and CDR2 (germline): SNHLY, FYNNEI. Trimming cost V 4 bases and J 3 bases; bases outside gene matches: 10. The CDR3 region is CASSAVSGGSGYEQYF. As DNA, the CDR3 is TGTGCCAGCAGTGCGGTTAGCGGGGGTTCCGGCTACGAGCAGTACTTC. The full variable domain, its missing parts supplied by reference TRBV2 and TRBJ2-7, is EPEVTQTPSHQVTQMGQEVILRCVPISNHLYFYWYRQILGQKVEFLVSFYNNEISEKSEIFDDQFSVERPDGSNFTLKIRSTKLEDSAMYFCASSAVSGGSGYEQYFGPGTRLTVT.

Remarks on this clonotype: Just one base apart from a much larger clone, this may be a read error. This chain connects TRBV6-9 to TRBJ2-7; D is uncertain. V lost 7 bases to trimming and J lost 3 bases, with 16 bases between them. CDR1 MNHGY and CDR2 SVAAGI come from the germline V gene. This CDR3 has 14 residues. CDR3 sequence (DNA): TGTGCCAGCACCCTTTACGGCACAAGCTACGAGCAGTACTTC. Its protein is CASTLYGTSYEQYF.

The chain carries TRBV7-9 and TRBJ2-7; 13 bases are shared with TRBD2. Unmatched junction bases numbered 4, after V lost 5 bases and J lost 3 bases. From germline, CDR1 is SEHNR and CDR2 FQNEAQ (reference sequence). CDR3 length: 15 amino acids. The CDR3 sequence is CASSTLAGGDYEQYF. In DNA, the CDR3 is TGTGCCAGCAGCACACTAGCGGGAGGGGACTACGAGCAGTACTTC.

This clonotype was observed many times. The chain recombines TRBV27 with TRBJ2-2; tentative D call: TRBD2 (6 bases). The CDR3 totals 17 residues. V gave up 3 bases and J gave up 5 bases, with 19 bases separating them. Germline CDR1 MNHEY, CDR2 SMNVEV (reference sequence). CDR3 protein: CASSLMRPGGLTGELFF. As DNA, the CDR3 is TGTGCCAGCAGTTTGATGCGCCCCGGAGGGTTGACCGGGGAGCTGTTTTTT.

This clonotype was seen repeatedly, ten times or more. For the CDR3, the DNA is TGTGCCAGCAGTTTCAGCGGACTGGGGGAGCAGTACTTC. As protein: CASSFSGLGEQYF. The V gene is TRBV12-3 or TRBV12-4, the J gene TRBJ2-7; D possibly corresponds to TRBD2 (5 bases). V lost 3 bases and J lost 7, with 13 bases in between. The CDR3 covers 13 residues.

The table lists this clonotype with a few counts. The rearrangement links TRBV5-1 to TRBJ1-2, with D uncertain. With 4 bases removed from V and 6 bases from J, the gap between germline ends came to 19 bases. CDR1 and CDR2 from the germline V gene are SGHRS and YFSETQ. The CDR3 extends over 15 amino acids. The CDR3 DNA sequence: TGCGCCAGCAGCCCGCAACCATACAACTTCCATGGCTACACCTTC. This encodes CASSPQPYNFHGYTF. The full variable domain, rest sourced from reference TRBV5-1 and TRBJ1-2, is KAGVTQTPRYLIKTRGQQVTLSCSPISGHRSVSWYQQTPGQGLQFLFEYFSETQRNKGNFPGRFSGRQFSNSRSEMNVSTLELGDSALYLCASSPQPYNFHGYTFGSGTRLTVV.

This clonotype was counted at least ten times. The DNA of the CDR3 is TGTGCCAGCAGCGAATCTGGACAGGGGGCAGTTTCACCCCTCCACTTT. Translated, it gives CASSESGQGAVSPLHF. The chain couples TRBV28 to TRBJ1-6, with 11 bases fitting TRBD1. With V trimmed by 6 bases and J by 9 bases, 10 bases remained unmatched. The V gene's germline CDR1 is MDHEN and CDR2 SYDVKM. The CDR3 loop spans 16 amino acids.

This clonotype has just a few counts. The CDR3 nucleotides are TGTGCCAGCAGTTTAGGGACAGGGGGAACCGGATACGCTGAAGCTTTCTTT. This gives the protein CASSLGTGGTGYAEAFF. The rearrangement joins TRBV27 to TRBJ1-1; 11 bases agree with TRBD1. This CDR3 has 17 amino acids. Germline V CDR1 and CDR2: MNHEY, SMNVEV (reference sequence). V lost 2 bases and J lost 6; bases outside the gene matches: 11.

At least ten counts were recorded for this clonotype. This rearrangement joins TRBV12-3 or TRBV12-4 to TRBJ1-1; D is perhaps TRBD1 (5 bases). Trimming left V 3 bases short and J 4 bases short, with 12 bases between. This CDR3 is built from 14 residues. CDR3 protein: CASSLKGLGTEAFF. CDR3 nucleotide sequence: TGTGCCAGCAGTTTGAAGGGACTCGGCACTGAAGCTTTCTTT.

With regard to this clonotype: This is likely a read error, given that the CDR3 carries no conserved phenylalanine or tryptophan at its end. The V call is TRBV6-2 or TRBV6-3, the J call TRBJ1-5; D perhaps matches TRBD1 (6 bases). Deletions cut 4 bases from V and 6 bases from J, with 13 bases between. This CDR3 comprises 14 residues. The germline gives CDR1 MNHEY, CDR2 SVGEGT. The DNA for the CDR3 is TGTGCCAGCAGTTCCACTGAGGGGGGTCAGCCCCAGCATCTT. As protein: CASSSTEGGQPQHL.

This clonotype was recorded at least ten times. The chain carries TRBV9 and TRBJ2-4, with a tentative D call TRBD2 (5 bases). The V and J ends lost 2 bases and 1 base respectively, with 7 bases between them. CDR1 and CDR2 (germline): SGDLS, YYNGEE. CDR3 size: 14 residues. The CDR3 loop is CASSVGSAKNIQYF. The CDR3 DNA sequence: TGTGCCAGCAGCGTGGGGAGTGCCAAAAACATTCAGTACTTC.

This clonotype was recorded many times. This chain joins TRBV11-1 and TRBJ2-4; no clear D. V lost 4 bases to trimming and J lost 0 bases, with 10 bases between them. Germline CDR1 SGHAT, CDR2 FQDESV (reference sequence). CDR3 length: 15 residues. CDR3 sequence (DNA): TGTGCCAGCAGCTCCCCCTACTCAGCCAAAAACATTCAGTACTTC. Protein product: CASSSPYSAKNIQYF.

This clonotype was detected only a few times. The V and J genes are TRBV5-4 and TRBJ1-1; no firm D call. The CDR3 is 15 amino acids. Germline V gene sequence: CDR1 SGHNT, CDR2 YYREEE (reference sequence). The V and J ends lost 3 bases and 3 bases respectively, with 15 bases between them. CDR3 nucleotides: TGTGCCAGCAGCTCTCCCAATAATTTAGACACTGAAGCTTTCTTT. Protein sequence: CASSSPNNLDTEAFF. The full variable domain, its missing parts supplied by reference TRBV5-4 and TRBJ1-1, is ETGVTQSPTHLIKTRGQQVTLRCSSQSGHNTVSWYQQALGQGPQFIFQYYREEENGRGNFPPRFSGLQFPNYSSELNVNALELDDSALYLCASSSPNNLDTEAFFGQGTRLTVV.

Ten or more counts support this clonotype. The J gene is TRBJ2-7, the V gene TRBV2, with a possible D match to TRBD1 (6 bases). The germline V gene has CDR1 SNHLY and CDR2 FYNNEI. Deletions cut 6 bases from V and 5 bases from J, with 11 bases between. This CDR3 is 12 amino acids long. Here the CDR3 reads CASREDSDEQYF. The DNA for the CDR3 is TGTGCCAGCAGGGAGGACAGCGACGAGCAGTACTTC.

This clonotype was seen many times. This sequence joins TRBV6-5 and TRBJ1-1, with TRBD1 as a possible D gene (6 bases). Germline CDR1 MNHEY, CDR2 SVGAGI. The length of the CDR3 is 14 residues. The V and J ends lost 4 bases and 1 base respectively, with 10 bases between them. In DNA, the CDR3 is TGTGCCAGCAGTTCCGGGACAACGAACACTGAAGCTTTCTTT. As protein: CASSSGTTNTEAFF.